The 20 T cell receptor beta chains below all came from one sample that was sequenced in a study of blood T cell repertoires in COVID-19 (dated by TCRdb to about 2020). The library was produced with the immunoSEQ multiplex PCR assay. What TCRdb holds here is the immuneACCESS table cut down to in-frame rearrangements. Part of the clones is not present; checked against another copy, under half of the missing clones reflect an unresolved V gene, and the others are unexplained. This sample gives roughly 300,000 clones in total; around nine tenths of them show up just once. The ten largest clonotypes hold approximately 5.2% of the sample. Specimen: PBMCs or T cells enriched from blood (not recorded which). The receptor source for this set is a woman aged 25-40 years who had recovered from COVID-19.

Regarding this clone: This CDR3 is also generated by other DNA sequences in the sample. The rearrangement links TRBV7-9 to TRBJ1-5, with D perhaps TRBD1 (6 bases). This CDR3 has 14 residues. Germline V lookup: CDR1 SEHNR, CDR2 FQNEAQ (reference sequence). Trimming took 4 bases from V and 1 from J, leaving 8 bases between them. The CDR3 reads CASSSGASNQPQHF. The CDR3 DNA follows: TGTGCCAGCAGCTCAGGGGCAAGCAATCAGCCCCAGCATTTT.

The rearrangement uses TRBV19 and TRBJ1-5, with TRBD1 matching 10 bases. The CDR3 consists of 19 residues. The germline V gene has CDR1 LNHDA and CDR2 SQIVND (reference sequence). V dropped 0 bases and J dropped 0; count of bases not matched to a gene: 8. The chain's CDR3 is CASSIDDGTGVYSNQPQHF. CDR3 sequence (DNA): TGTGCCAGTAGTATAGACGACGGGACAGGGGTGTATAGCAATCAGCCCCAGCATTTT.

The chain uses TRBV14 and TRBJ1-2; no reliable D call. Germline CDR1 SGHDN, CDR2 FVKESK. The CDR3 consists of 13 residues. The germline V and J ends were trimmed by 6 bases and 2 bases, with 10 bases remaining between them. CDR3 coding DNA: TGTGCCAGCAGTGTGCAACAGAACTATGGCTACACCTTC. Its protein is CASSVQQNYGYTF.

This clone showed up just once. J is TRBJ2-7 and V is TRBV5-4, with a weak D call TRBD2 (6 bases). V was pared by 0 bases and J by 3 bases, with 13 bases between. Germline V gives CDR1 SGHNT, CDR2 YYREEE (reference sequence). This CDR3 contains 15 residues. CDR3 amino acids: CASSLVGGVGYEQYF. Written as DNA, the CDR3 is TGTGCCAGCAGCTTGGTCGGGGGTGTAGGCTACGAGCAGTACTTC.

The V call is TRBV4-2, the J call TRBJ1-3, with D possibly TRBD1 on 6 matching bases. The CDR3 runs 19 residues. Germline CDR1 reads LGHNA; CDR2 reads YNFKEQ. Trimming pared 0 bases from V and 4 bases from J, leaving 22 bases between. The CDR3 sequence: CASSQEGRDRTDWGNTIYF. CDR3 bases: TGTGCCAGCAGCCAAGAAGGGAGAGACAGGACTGACTGGGGAAACACCATATATTTT.

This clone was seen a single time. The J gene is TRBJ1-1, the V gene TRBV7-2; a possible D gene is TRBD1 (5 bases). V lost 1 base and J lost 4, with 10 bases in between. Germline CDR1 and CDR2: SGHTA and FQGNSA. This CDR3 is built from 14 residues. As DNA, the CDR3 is TGTGCCAGCAGCTTAGGTGGGGCGAGCACTGAAGCTTTCTTT. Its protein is CASSLGGASTEAFF.

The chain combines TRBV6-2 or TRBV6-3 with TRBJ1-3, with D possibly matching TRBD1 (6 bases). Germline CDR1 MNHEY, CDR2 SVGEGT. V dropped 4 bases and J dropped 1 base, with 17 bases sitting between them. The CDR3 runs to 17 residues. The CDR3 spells CASSFRRGFTSGNTIYF. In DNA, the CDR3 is TGTGCCAGCAGTTTTCGAAGGGGGTTTACTTCTGGAAACACCATATATTTT.

The CDR3 DNA sequence: TGTGCCAGCAGCTTGGGGACTAGAGATTTGGAGACCCAGTACTTC. Protein sequence: CASSLGTRDLETQYF. This chain connects TRBV5-6 to TRBJ2-5, with TRBD2 identical over 7 bases. V lost 0 bases to trimming and J lost 5 bases; unmatched junction nucleotides: 7. Germline assignment: CDR1 SGHDT and CDR2 YYEEEE. The CDR3 consists of 15 residues.

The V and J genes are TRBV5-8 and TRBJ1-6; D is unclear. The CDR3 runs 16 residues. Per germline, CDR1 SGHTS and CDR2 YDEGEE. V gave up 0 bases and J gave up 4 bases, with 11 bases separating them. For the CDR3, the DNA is TGTGCCAGCAGCTTGGGGGCCGGGAGATATAATTCACCCCTCCACTTT. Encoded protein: CASSLGAGRYNSPLHF.

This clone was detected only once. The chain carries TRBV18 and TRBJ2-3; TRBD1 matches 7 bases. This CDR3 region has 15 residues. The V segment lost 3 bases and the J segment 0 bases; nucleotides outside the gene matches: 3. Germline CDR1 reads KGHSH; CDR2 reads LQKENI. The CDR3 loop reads CASSPDRASTDTQYF. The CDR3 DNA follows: TGTGCCAGCTCACCCGACAGGGCCAGCACAGATACGCAGTATTTT. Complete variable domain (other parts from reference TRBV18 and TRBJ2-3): NAGVMQNPRHLVRRRGQEARLRCSPMKGHSHVYWYRQLPEEGLKFMVYLQKENIIDESGMPKERFSAEFPKEGPSILRIQQVVRGDSAAYFCASSPDRASTDTQYFGPGTRLTVL.

CDR3 sequence reads: CAIETSGGEGEQFF. The CDR3, as DNA: TGTGCCATCGAGACTAGCGGGGGAGAAGGGGAGCAGTTCTTC. This chain connects TRBV10-3 to TRBJ2-1, with 12 nucleotides matching TRBD2. The CDR3 consists of 14 residues. V was pared by 8 bases and J by 10 bases, with 9 bases of the junction left unmatched. Germline CDR1 ENHRY, CDR2 SYGVKD.

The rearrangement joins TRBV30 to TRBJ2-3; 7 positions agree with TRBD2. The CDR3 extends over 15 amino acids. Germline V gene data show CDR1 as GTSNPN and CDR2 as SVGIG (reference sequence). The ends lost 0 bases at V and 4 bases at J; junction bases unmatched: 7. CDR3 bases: TGTGCCTGGAGTGTACCAGCGGGGATCGCAGATACGCAGTATTTT. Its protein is CAWSVPAGIADTQYF.

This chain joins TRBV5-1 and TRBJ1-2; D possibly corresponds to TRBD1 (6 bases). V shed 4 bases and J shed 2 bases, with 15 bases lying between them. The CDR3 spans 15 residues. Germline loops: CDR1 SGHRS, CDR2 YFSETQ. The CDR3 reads CASSLNLQGNYGYTF. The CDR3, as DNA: TGCGCCAGCAGCCTAAACCTACAGGGAAACTATGGCTACACCTTC.

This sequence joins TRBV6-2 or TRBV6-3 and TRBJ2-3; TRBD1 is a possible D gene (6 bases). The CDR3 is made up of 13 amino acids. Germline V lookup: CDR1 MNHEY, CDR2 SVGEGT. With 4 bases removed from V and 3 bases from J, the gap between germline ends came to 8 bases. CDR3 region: CASSFQGTDTQYF. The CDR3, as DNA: TGTGCCAGCAGTTTCCAGGGGACAGATACGCAGTATTTT.

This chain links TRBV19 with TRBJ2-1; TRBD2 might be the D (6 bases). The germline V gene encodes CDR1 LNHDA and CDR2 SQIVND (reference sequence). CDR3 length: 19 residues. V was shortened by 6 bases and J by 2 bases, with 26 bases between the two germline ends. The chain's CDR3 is CASRGARPLAKTAYNEQFF. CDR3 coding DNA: TGTGCCAGTAGAGGGGCCAGGCCCCTAGCGAAGACCGCCTACAATGAGCAGTTCTTC.

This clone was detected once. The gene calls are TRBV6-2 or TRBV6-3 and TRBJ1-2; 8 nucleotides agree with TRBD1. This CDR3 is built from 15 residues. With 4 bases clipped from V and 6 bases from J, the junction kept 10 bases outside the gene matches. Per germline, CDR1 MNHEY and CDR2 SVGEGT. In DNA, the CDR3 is TGTGCCAGCAGTTCGCTCAGGGGGCCCCTTAATGGCTACACCTTC. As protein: CASSSLRGPLNGYTF.

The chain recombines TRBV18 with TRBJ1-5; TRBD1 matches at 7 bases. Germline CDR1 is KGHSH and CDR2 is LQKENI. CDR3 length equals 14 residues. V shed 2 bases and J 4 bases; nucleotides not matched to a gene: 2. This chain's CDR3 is CASSPGTANQPQHF. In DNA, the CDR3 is TGTGCCAGCTCACCAGGGACAGCAAATCAGCCCCAGCATTTT. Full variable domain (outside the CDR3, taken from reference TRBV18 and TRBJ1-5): NAGVMQNPRHLVRRRGQEARLRCSPMKGHSHVYWYRQLPEEGLKFMVYLQKENIIDESGMPKERFSAEFPKEGPSILRIQQVVRGDSAAYFCASSPGTANQPQHFGDGTRLSIL.

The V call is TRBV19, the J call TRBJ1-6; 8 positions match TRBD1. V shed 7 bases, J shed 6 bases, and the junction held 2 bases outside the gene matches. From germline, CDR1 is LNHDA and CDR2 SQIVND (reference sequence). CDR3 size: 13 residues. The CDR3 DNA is TGTGCCAGTAAGGGGACAGGTAATTCACCCCTCCACTTT. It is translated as CASKGTGNSPLHF.

Written as DNA, the CDR3 is TGTGCCACCAGTGACCCCGGACTAGCGGGGAGCACAGATACGCAGTATTTT. As protein: CATSDPGLAGSTDTQYF. V gene TRBV24-1 combines with J gene TRBJ2-3; 12 bases are shared with TRBD2. The germline CDR1 and CDR2 sequences are KGHDR and SFDVKD. V shed 4 bases, J shed 0 bases, and the junction held 4 bases outside the gene matches. The CDR3 extends over 17 amino acids.

The CDR3 bases are TGTGCCAGCAGCGTAGGACAGGGAGAGACCCAGTACTTC. This gives the protein CASSVGQGETQYF. The V and J genes are TRBV9 and TRBJ2-5; 7 nucleotides align to TRBD1. Germline trimming cut 0 bases from V and 4 bases from J; bases unmatched to any gene: 0. CDR3 length: 13 residues. In germline, CDR1 is SGDLS, CDR2 YYNGEE.